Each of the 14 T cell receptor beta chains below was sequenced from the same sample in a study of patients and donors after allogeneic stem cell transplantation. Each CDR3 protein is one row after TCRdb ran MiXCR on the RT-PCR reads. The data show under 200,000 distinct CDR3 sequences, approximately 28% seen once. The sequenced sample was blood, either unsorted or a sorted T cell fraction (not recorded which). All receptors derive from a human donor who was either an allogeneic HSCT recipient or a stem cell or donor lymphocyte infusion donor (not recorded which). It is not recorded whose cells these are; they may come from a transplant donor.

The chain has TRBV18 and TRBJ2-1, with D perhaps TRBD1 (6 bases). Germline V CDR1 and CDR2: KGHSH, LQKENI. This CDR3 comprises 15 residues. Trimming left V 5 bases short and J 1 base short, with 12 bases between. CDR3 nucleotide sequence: TGTGCCAGCTCATCGTTCGACAGGTCCTACAATGAGCAGTTCTTC. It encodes CASSSFDRSYNEQFF.

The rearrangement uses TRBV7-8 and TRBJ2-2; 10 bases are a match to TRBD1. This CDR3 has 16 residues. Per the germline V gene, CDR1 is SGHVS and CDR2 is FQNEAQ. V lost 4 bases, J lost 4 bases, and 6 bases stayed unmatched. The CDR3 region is CASSSRDRGLTGELFF. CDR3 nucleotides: TGTGCCAGCAGCTCCCGGGACAGGGGTCTCACCGGGGAGCTGTTTTTT.

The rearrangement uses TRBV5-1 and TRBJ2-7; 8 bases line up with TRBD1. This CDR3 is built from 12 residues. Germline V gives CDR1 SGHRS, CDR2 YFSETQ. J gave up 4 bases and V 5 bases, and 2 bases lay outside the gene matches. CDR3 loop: CASRGQVYEQYF. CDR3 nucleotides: TGCGCCAGCAGGGGACAGGTATACGAGCAGTACTTC.

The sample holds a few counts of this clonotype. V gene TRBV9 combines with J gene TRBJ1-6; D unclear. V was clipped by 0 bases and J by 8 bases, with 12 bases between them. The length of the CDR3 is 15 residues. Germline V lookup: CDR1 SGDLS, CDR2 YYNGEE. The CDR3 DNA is TGTGCCAGCAGCGTAGAGTTGGGCGCGGATTCACCCCTCCACTTT. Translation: CASSVELGADSPLHF.

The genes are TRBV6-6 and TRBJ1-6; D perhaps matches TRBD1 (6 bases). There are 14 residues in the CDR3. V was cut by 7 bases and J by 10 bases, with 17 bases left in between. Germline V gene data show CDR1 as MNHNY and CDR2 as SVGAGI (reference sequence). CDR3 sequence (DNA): TGTGCCAGCAACCTCGGGCAGGGGTTCTCACCCCTCCACTTT. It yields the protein CASNLGQGFSPLHF.

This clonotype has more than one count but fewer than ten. Here the CDR3 reads CASSFPGLAPYNEQFF. The CDR3 bases are TGTGCCAGCAGCTTCCCCGGACTAGCCCCCTACAATGAGCAGTTCTTC. The genes are TRBV11-2 and TRBJ2-1, with 8 bases matching TRBD2. Germline V gene data show CDR1 as SGHAT and CDR2 as FQNNGV. This CDR3 spans 16 amino acids. The junction had 6 bases not matched to a gene; V was cut back by 3 bases and J by 2 bases.

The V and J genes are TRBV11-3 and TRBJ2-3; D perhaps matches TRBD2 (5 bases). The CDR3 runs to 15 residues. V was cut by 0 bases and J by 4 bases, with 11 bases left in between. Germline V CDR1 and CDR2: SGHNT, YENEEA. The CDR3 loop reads CASSLDGGPADTQYF. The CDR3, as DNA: TGTGCCAGCAGCTTAGATGGCGGGCCGGCAGATACGCAGTATTTT.

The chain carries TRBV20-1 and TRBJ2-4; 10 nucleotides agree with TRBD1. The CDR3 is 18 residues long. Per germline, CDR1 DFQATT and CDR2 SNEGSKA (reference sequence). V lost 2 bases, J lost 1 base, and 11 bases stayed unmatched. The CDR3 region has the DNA TGCAGTGCTAGACGAGGGGACAGGGGAAGTCGGGCCAAAAACATTCAGTACTTC. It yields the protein CSARRGDRGSRAKNIQYF.

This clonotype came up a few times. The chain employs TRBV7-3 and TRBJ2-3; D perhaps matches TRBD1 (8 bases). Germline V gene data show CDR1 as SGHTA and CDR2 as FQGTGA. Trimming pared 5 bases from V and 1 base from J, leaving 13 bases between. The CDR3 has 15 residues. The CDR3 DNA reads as TGTGCCAGCAGCACAGGGGGGGTAGGCACAGATACGCAGTATTTT. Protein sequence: CASSTGGVGTDTQYF. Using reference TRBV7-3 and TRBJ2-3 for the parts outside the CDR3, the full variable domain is GAGVSQTPSNKVTEKGKYVELRCDPISGHTALYWYRQSLGQGPEFLIYFQGTGAADDSGLPNDRFFAVRPEGSVSTLKIQRTERGDSAVYLCASSTGGVGTDTQYFGPGTRLTVL.

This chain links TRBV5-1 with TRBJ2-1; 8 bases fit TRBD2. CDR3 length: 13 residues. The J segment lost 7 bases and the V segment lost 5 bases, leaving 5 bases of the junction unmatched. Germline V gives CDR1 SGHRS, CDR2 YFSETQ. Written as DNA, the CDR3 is TGCGCCAGCAGTAGTCCGGGGGGGAATGAGCAGTTCTTC. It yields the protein CASSSPGGNEQFF. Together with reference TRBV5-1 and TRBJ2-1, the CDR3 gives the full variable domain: KAGVTQTPRYLIKTRGQQVTLSCSPISGHRSVSWYQQTPGQGLQFLFEYFSETQRNKGNFPGRFSGRQFSNSRSEMNVSTLELGDSALYLCASSSPGGNEQFFGPGTRLTVL.

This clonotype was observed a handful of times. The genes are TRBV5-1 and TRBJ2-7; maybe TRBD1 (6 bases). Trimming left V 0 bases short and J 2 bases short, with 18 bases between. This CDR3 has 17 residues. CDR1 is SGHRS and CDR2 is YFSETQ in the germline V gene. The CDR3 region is CASSLVERRDTAYEQYF. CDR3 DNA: TGCGCCAGCAGCTTGGTGGAGCGACGGGACACAGCCTACGAGCAGTACTTC.

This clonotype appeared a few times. CDR3 DNA: TGCAGCGTTGAACTCATCGAGACAGGGGACTACGAGCAGTACTTC. Encoded protein: CSVELIETGDYEQYF. The J gene is TRBJ2-7, the V gene TRBV29-1; 8 bases fit TRBD1. Germline trimming cut 2 bases from V and 3 bases from J; bases unmatched to any gene: 9. Germline values: CDR1 SQVTM, CDR2 ANQGSEA. The CDR3 runs to 15 residues.

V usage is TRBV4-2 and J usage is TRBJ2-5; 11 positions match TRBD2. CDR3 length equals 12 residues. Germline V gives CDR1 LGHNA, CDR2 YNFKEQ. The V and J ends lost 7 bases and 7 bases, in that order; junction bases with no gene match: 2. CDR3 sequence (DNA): TGTGCCAGCACCGGACTAGCGGGGACCCAGTACTTC. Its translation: CASTGLAGTQYF.

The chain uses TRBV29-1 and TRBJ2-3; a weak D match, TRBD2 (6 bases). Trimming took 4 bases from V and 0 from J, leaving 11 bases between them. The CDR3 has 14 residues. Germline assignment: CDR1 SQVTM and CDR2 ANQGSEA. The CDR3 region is CSVAGGESTDTQYF. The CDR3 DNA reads TGCAGCGTTGCTGGCGGGGAGAGCACAGATACGCAGTATTTT.